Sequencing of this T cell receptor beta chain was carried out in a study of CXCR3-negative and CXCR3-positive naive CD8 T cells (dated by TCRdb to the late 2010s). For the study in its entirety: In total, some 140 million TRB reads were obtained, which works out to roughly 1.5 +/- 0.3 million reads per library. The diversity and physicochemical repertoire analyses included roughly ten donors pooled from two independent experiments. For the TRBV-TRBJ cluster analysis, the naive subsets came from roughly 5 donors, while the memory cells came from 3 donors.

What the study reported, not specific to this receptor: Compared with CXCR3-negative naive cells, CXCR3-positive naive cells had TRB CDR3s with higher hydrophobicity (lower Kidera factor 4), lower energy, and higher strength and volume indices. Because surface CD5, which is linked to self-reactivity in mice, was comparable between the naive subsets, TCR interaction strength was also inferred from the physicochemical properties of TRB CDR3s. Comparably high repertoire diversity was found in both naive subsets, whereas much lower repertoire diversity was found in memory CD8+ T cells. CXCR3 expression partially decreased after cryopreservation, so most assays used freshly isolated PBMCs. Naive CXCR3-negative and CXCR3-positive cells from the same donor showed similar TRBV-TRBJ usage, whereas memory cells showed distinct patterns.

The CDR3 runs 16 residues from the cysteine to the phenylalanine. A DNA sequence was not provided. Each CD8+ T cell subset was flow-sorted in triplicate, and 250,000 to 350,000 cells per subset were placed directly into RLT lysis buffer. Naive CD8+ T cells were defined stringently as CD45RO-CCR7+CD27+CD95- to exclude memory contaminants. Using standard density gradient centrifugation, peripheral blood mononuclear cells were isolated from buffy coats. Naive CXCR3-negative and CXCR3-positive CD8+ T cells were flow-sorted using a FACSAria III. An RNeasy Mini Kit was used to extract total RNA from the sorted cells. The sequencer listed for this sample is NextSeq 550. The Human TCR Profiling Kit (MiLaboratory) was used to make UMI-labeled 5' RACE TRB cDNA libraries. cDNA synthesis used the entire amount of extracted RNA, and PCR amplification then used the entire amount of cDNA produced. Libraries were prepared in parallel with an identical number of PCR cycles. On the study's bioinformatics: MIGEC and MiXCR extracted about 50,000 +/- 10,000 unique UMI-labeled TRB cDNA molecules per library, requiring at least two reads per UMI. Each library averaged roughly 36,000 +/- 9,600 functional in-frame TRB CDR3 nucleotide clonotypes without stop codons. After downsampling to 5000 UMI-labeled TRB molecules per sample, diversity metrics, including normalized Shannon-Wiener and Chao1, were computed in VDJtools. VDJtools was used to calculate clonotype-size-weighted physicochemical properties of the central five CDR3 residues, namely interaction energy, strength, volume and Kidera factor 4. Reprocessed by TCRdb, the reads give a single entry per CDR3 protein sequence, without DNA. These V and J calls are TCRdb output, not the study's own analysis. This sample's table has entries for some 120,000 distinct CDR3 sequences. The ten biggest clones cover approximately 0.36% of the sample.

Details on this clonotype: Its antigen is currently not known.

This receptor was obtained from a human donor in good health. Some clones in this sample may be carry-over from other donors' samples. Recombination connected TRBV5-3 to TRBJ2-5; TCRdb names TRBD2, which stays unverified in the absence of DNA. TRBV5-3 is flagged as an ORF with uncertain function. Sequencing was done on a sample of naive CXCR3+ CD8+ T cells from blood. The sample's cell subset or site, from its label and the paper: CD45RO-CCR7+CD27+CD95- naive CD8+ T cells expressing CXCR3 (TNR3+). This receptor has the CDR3 CARSYLGLACRETQYF.